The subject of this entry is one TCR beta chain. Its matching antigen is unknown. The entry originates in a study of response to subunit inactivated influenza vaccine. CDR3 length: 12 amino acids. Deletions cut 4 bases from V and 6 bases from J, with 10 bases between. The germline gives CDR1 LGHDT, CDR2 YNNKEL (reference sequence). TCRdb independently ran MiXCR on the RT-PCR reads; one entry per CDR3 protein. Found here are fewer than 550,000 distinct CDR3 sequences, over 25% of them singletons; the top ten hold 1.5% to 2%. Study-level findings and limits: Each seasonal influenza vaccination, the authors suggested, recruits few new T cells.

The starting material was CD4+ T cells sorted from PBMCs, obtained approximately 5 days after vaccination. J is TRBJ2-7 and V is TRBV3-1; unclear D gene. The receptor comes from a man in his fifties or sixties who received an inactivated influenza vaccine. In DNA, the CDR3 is TGTGCCAGCAGCCCCCTGGCTGGCGAGCAGTACTTC. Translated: CASSPLAGEQYF.